This passage covers 8 T cell receptor beta chains from one sample sequenced in a study of cytomegalovirus exposure and HLA in healthy donors. Use of 60 Vbeta and 13 Jbeta primers characterized the PCR. Generated by immunoSEQ multiplex PCR, the TCRdb table keeps only in-frame clones and is missing some. Seen here are about 200,000 clones, 81% observed once, and the top ten hold roughly 3.2%. The sequenced sample was PBMCs. These receptors all come from a man aged 35-49 years in good health and CMV-seropositive.

This clone was seen just once. The chain is built from TRBV5-5 and TRBJ2-3; tentative D call: TRBD2 (5 bases). Trimming removed 0 bases from V and 1 base from J, with 9 bases in between. Per the germline V gene, CDR1 is SGHKS and CDR2 is YYEKEE (reference sequence). This CDR3 has 15 amino acids. CDR3 sequence: CASSLAWGGTDTQYF. CDR3 DNA sequence: TGTGCCAGCAGCTTGGCCTGGGGAGGCACAGATACGCAGTATTTT.

This clone was recorded a few times. The CDR3 here is CASSPQETQYF. The CDR3 DNA is TGTGCCAGCAGCCCACAAGAGACCCAGTACTTC. V usage is TRBV7-9 and J usage is TRBJ2-5; the D is unclear. The CDR3 extends over 11 amino acids. Trimming pared 5 bases from V and 2 bases from J, leaving 3 bases between. Looked up from germline, CDR1 is SEHNR and CDR2 is FQNEAQ (reference sequence).

This clone appeared once. The CDR3 here is CASSGTVQSSGNTIYF. For the CDR3, the DNA is TGTGCCAGCAGCGGGACAGTTCAGAGCTCTGGAAACACCATATATTTT. This chain links TRBV2 with TRBJ1-3, with 7 bases lining up with TRBD1. Germline values: CDR1 SNHLY, CDR2 FYNNEI. V was pared by 6 bases and J by 0 bases, with 8 bases of the junction left unmatched. This CDR3 comprises 16 residues.

In this sample, this clone turned up a few times. The gene calls are TRBV5-1 and TRBJ2-3, with 13 bases lining up with TRBD2. CDR1 and CDR2 (germline): SGHRS, YFSETQ. CDR3 length equals 17 residues. With V trimmed by 4 bases and J by 6 bases, 11 bases remained unmatched. CDR3 sequence: CASSPKRTSGSGDTQYF. CDR3 in DNA: TGCGCCAGCAGCCCAAAGCGGACTAGCGGGAGTGGCGATACGCAGTATTTT.

The rearrangement links TRBV6-1 to TRBJ2-3, with 9 bases identical to TRBD2. The trim removed 2 bases at V and 0 bases at J, leaving 0 bases unmatched. Germline CDR1 is MNHNS and CDR2 is SASEGT. The CDR3 consists of 15 residues. The CDR3 sequence is CASSELAGSTDTQYF. In DNA form, the CDR3 reads TGTGCCAGCAGTGAACTAGCGGGAAGCACAGATACGCAGTATTTT.

The chain joins TRBV27 to TRBJ2-1, with 10 bases lining up with TRBD1. With V trimmed by 7 bases and J by 6 bases, 6 bases remained unmatched. The CDR3 has 14 residues. Germline assignment: CDR1 MNHEY and CDR2 SMNVEV (reference sequence). This chain's CDR3 is CASKATGGRNEQFF. The CDR3 DNA reads TGTGCCAGCAAAGCGACAGGGGGCCGCAATGAGCAGTTCTTC.

The chain employs TRBV25-1 and TRBJ1-6; possibly TRBD1 for D (5 bases). This CDR3 has 15 residues. The ends were cut back, 0 bases at V and 10 bases at J, with 13 bases in the middle. Germline V gives CDR1 MGHDK, CDR2 SYGVNS. DNA of the CDR3: TGTGCCAGCAGTGAATATGGGACTGATATCTCACCCCTCCACTTT. This encodes CASSEYGTDISPLHF.

The rearrangement joins TRBV11-2 to TRBJ2-5, with D maybe TRBD1 (5 bases). The CDR3 sequence is 17 residues long. Germline CDR1 is SGHAT and CDR2 is FQNNGV. The V and J ends lost 0 bases and 2 bases respectively, with 16 bases between them. CDR3 residues: CASSLEGWQGGQETQYF. CDR3 DNA sequence: TGTGCCAGCAGCTTAGAGGGCTGGCAGGGCGGACAAGAGACCCAGTACTTC. The entire variable domain, with the rest obtained from reference TRBV11-2 and TRBJ2-5, is as follows: EAGVAQSPRYKIIEKRQSVAFWCNPISGHATLYWYQQILGQGPKLLIQFQNNGVVDDSQLPKDRFSAERLKGVDSTLKIQPAKLEDSAVYLCASSLEGWQGGQETQYFGPGTRLLVL.